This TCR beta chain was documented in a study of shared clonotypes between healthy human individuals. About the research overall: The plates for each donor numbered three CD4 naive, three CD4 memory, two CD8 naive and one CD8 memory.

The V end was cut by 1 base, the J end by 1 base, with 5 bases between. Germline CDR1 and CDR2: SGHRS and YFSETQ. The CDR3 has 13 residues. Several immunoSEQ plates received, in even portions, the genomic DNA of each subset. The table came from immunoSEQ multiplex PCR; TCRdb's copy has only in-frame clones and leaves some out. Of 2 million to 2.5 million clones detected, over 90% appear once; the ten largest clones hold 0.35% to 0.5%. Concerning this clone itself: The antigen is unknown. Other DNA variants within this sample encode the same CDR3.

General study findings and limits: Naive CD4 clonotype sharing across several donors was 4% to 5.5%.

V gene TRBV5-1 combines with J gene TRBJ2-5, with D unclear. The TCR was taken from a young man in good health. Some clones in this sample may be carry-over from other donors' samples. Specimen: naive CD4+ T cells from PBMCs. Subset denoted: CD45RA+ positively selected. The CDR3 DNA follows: TGCGCCAGCAGCTTGATCGGCCAAGAGACCCAGTACTTC. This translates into CASSLIGQETQYF. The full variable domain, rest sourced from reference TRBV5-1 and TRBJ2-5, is KAGVTQTPRYLIKTRGQQVTLSCSPISGHRSVSWYQQTPGQGLQFLFEYFSETQRNKGNFPGRFSGRQFSNSRSEMNVSTLELGDSALYLCASSLIGQETQYFGPGTRLLVL.